This is a list of T cell receptor beta chains from one sample in a study of cytomegalovirus exposure and HLA in healthy donors. Profiling relied on immunoSEQ multiplex PCR, and the TCRdb table lists in-frame clones only, not all of them. The sample lists 85,000 to 130,000 clones, 60% to 80% occurring once. The sequenced sample consisted of PBMCs. The receptors originated from a female donor in good health and CMV-seronegative. The CDR3 runs from the conserved cysteine through the conserved F or W. D genes are given only for firm matches. Clone sizes are given selectively: once, few, many, or a class where the clone is expanded.

v_gene,d_gene,j_gene,abundance,CDR3nt,CDR3aa
TRBV4-3,TRBD1,TRBJ1-1,-,TGCGCCAGCAGCCAAGACACCGGGACAGGGAACACTGAAGCTTTCTTT,CASSQDTGTGNTEAFF
TRBV19,TRBD2,TRBJ2-3,-,TGTGCCAGTAGGCCGGGACTAGCGGGAGTCAAAACAGATACGCAGTATTTT,CASRPGLAGVKTDTQYF
TRBV30,TRBD1,TRBJ2-2,-,TGTGCCTGGAGTGAAACAGGGGGCTCCGGGGAGCTGTTTTTT,CAWSETGGSGELFF
TRBV11-1,-,TRBJ2-2,-,TGTGCCAGCAGTCCTAGCCGCGGCACCGGGGAGCTGTTTTTT,CASSPSRGTGELFF
TRBV28,TRBD1,TRBJ1-5,-,TGTGCCAGCAGTTTGACAGGGTCCCTTCAGCCCCAGCATTTT,CASSLTGSLQPQHF
TRBV28,-,TRBJ2-2,few,TGTGCCAGCAGTTTGATGACAGGGAACACCGGGGAGCTGTTTTTT,CASSLMTGNTGELFF
TRBV7-9,-,TRBJ2-2,-,TGTGCCAGCAGCATAACTAGTGGGACCGGGGAGCTGTTTTTT,CASSITSGTGELFF
TRBV19,-,TRBJ2-1,-,TGTGCCACCCGAAGAGGGGGATACAATGAGCAGTTCTTC,CATRRGGYNEQFF
TRBV28,TRBD2,TRBJ2-3,-,TGTGCCAGCAGTTTATTGTTCGCGGGAGGGCGAATTTTTGGGCCAGATACGCAGTATTTT,CASSLLFAGGRIFGPDTQYF
TRBV7-9,TRBD2,TRBJ2-7,-,TGTGCCAGCAGCCATAGCGGGAGTTGGGACGAGCAGTACTTC,CASSHSGSWDEQYF
TRBV5-1,TRBD1,TRBJ2-5,-,TGCGCCAGCAGCTTACGGACAGGAAAAGAGACCCAGTACTTC,CASSLRTGKETQYF
TRBV7-6,TRBD1,TRBJ2-7,-,TGTGCCAGCAGCGCAGGACAGGGCAACCACTACGAGCAGTACTTC,CASSAGQGNHYEQYF
TRBV19,-,TRBJ1-1,-,TGTGCCAGTAGATCGGGGAAGAACACTGAAGCTTTCTTT,CASRSGKNTEAFF
TRBV4-1,-,TRBJ1-2,-,TGCGCCAGCAGCCAAGGATGGACTCTTAGAGGCTACACCTTC,CASSQGWTLRGYTF
TRBV28,TRBD1,TRBJ1-5,-,TGTGCCAGCAGTTCCAAGACAGGGGTGGGCAATCAGCCCCAGCATTTT,CASSSKTGVGNQPQHF
TRBV2,-,TRBJ2-7,-,TGTGCCAGCAGTGTAACATACGAGCAGTACTTC,CASSVTYEQYF
TRBV5-4,-,TRBJ1-3,few,TGTGCCAGCAGCCCCGGGGTCTCTGGAAACACCATATATTTT,CASSPGVSGNTIYF
TRBV5-1,TRBD2,TRBJ2-5,-,TGCGCCAGCAGCCCCCGGACTAGCGGGGGAGAGACCCAGTACTTC,CASSPRTSGGETQYF
TRBV2,TRBD1,TRBJ1-2,-,TGTGCCAGCAGCTCCGACAGGGCCAACTATGGCTACACCTTC,CASSSDRANYGYTF
TRBV5-1,-,TRBJ2-3,-,TGCGCCAGCAGTCAGACTGTTATTAGCACAGATACGCAGTATTTT,CASSQTVISTDTQYF
TRBV19,-,TRBJ2-7,-,TGTGCCAGTAGTACCCAGGGAGGTGGCGACGAGCAGTACTTC,CASSTQGGGDEQYF
TRBV7-2,-,TRBJ1-3,-,TGTGCCAGCAGCTTAGACAGGGTCGGCTCTGGAAACACCATATATTTT,CASSLDRVGSGNTIYF
TRBV7-3,TRBD1,TRBJ1-3,-,TGTGCCAGCAGCCTGACAGGGACTGGAGACACCATATATTTT,CASSLTGTGDTIYF
TRBV6-1,-,TRBJ2-1,-,TGTGCCAGCAGCTCACAGGTGAGGAATGAGCAGTTCTTC,CASSSQVRNEQFF
TRBV9,-,TRBJ2-3,few,TGTGCCAGCAGCGTGAGGGACTCGGCGGTTTATTTT,CASSVRDSAVYF
TRBV7-2,TRBD1,TRBJ2-7,once,TGTGCCAGCAGCTTAGGGACAGGGGCCTACGAGCAGTACTTC,CASSLGTGAYEQYF
TRBV30,TRBD1,TRBJ1-1,-,TGTGCCTGGAAGGACCCCCAGGGGGCGACCGCTGAAGCTTTCTTT,CAWKDPQGATAEAFF
TRBV13,-,TRBJ2-3,-,TGTGCCAGCAGCTTAGGAGGTGGGGACTGGCTCGGGCAGTATTTT,CASSLGGGDWLGQYF